Included here is one T cell receptor (beta chain) sequence, with context. In this sample, this clonotype turned up many times. Its binding antigen is unknown. Per-base qualities were not stored, and no clone one base away is much larger. Amplification of TCR beta CDR3 regions was carried out from RNA transcripts. For the first round of RT-PCR on the TCR CDR3, the HTBI primer set was used together with the Qiagen OneStep RT-PCR kit. Libraries were constructed in a second round of multiplex PCR, after which size selection and purification were performed. Libraries were sequenced paired-end with 100 bp reads on an Illumina HiSeq2000. In the paper's pipeline: SOAPnuke was used to process the raw data, with reads discarded if the reads contained adapters or uncalled bases, had a mean Phred below 15, or lacked an exact constant-primer or identifier match. COPE v1.2.5 was used to merge high-quality paired reads, and clonotypes were defined as unique nucleotide sequences. MiTCR v1.1 was used to align the clonotypes against IMGT TRBV, TRBD and TRBJ reference segments. Only V-J combinations with frequency above 0.0001, covering about 99% of repertoires, were analysed. The TCS score was defined as F50 (clonal expansion) divided by E x V (chaos), with BLOSUM62-based TCRdist calculated between CDR3 peptides within each V-J. Welch's t-statistics and random forest reduced fewer than 550 V-J features to 13, which were used in a naive Bayes classifier (R e1071). TCRdb ran its own pipeline on the public reads, namely fastp trimming at Q25 and MiXCR clone calling, and kept in-frame beta chains. Duplicate CDR3 protein sequences are folded into a single record with the most common DNA and genes. The V and J calls were not made by the authors but by TCRdb's processing. Recorded for this sample are about half a million distinct CDR3 sequences; approximately 25% of them occurred a single time. Clones ranked in the top ten supply approximately 11% of the sample.

In the ophthalmopathy patients, disease was moderately to severely active, with a Clinical Activity Score of 3 or more, a NOSPECS grade of 4 or more, and a duration of less than 3 months. Any patient with an uncontrolled infection, another autoimmune disease, pregnancy or lactation was excluded. Diagnoses were based on clinical symptoms, serum thyroxine and TRAb, thyroid ultrasound and orbital computed tomography. PBMCs were isolated from about 9 ml of fresh peripheral blood by Ficoll-Paque density gradient centrifugation. Total RNA was extracted using Trizol reagent, and RNA quality was assessed on an Agilent 2100 Bioanalyzer. This entry belongs to a study of T cells in Graves' hyperthyroidism and ophthalmopathy (dated by TCRdb to the late 2010s). Notes on the research overall: Peripheral blood was sampled at the time of initial diagnosis, prior to any treatment. A discovery cohort of about 96 patients, 43 with Graves' ophthalmopathy and 57 with stable Graves' hyperthyroidism, was used to find distinguishing TCR V-J signatures. An independent validation cohort of 18 to 20 hyperthyroidism patients and approximately 17 patients who later progressed to ophthalmopathy tested prospective prediction of ophthalmopathy. TCR Vbeta CDR3 sequencing of approximately 140 peripheral blood samples (under 45 ophthalmopathy, under 80 hyperthyroidism and roughly 17 progressor patients) is reported in the paper. Following sampling, methimazole starting at 30 mg daily was given to hyperthyroidism patients, and high-dose intravenous methylprednisolone was given to ophthalmopathy patients. The roughly 91 discovery patients were randomly divided into training and test sets at a 7:3 ratio. In addition, the study compared T-cell repertoires in thyroid tissue and in blood from about 6 Graves' hyperthyroidism patients. Here is what the overall study found, with its caveats: In validation, the model predicted progression to ophthalmopathy a median of approximately 6.3 months before onset, with about 64% sensitivity and 72.22% specificity. Most expanded thyroid clonotypes (frequency above 0.001) were also found in blood, which suggests that blood repertoires may mirror thyroid immune responses. Sample size was not statistically predetermined, and blinding of investigators to group allocation was not performed. Ophthalmopathy was separated from stable hyperthyroidism by a 13 V-J signature model, with approximately 85% sensitivity and around 81% specificity obtained in cross-validation and 80%/75% obtained in testing.

Between the V and J ends, shortened by 6 bases and 0 bases respectively, the junction contains 8 bases. Looking up the germline V gene yields CDR1 MDHEN and CDR2 SYDVKM. Its CDR3 holds 13 amino acids, cysteine through phenylalanine. Of all the DNA, just the CDR3 is kept, 39 bases in frame from base 1. Here the chain combines TRBV28 and TRBJ2-5; confidence is insufficient to name the D gene. The sequenced sample was blood. This sequence was found in a woman under 40 with Graves' ophthalmopathy. The CDR3 region has the sequence CASSETNQETQYF. The nucleotide sequence reads as follows: TGTGCCAGCAGCGAGACGAACCAAGAGACCCAGTACTTC.